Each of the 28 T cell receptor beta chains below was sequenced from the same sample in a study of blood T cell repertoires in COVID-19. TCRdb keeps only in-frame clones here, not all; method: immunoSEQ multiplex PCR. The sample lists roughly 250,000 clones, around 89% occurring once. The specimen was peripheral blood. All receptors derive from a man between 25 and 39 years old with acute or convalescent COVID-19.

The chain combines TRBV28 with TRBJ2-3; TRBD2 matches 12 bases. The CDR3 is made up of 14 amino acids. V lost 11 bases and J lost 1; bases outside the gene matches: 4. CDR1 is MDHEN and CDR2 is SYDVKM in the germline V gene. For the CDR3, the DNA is TGTGCCGCCGGACTAGCGGGACGCACAGATACGCAGTATTTT. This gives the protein CAAGLAGRTDTQYF.

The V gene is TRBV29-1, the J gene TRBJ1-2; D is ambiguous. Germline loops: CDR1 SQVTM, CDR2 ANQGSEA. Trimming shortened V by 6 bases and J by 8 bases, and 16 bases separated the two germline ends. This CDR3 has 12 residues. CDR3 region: CSVARLYDGYTF. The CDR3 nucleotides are TGCAGCGTCGCGCGACTTTACGACGGCTACACCTTC.

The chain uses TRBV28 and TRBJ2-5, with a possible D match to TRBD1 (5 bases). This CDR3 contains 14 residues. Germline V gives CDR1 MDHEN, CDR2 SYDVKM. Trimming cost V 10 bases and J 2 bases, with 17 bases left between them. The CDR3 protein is CATQIMGLQETQYF. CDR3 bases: TGTGCCACCCAGATTATGGGGCTTCAAGAGACCCAGTACTTC.

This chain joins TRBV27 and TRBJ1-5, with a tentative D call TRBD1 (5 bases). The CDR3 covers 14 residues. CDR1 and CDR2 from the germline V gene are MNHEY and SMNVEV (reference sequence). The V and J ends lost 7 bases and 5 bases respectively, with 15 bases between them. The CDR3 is CASTWRGGHQPQHF. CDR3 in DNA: TGTGCCAGCACGTGGCGGGGGGGTCATCAGCCCCAGCATTTT.

The CDR3 sequence: CASSLAQVLDQPQHF. As DNA, the CDR3 is TGTGCCAGCAGCTTAGCACAGGTGCTGGACCAGCCCCAGCATTTT. The chain uses TRBV5-6 and TRBJ1-5, with a weak D call TRBD1 (5 bases). Germline V lookup: CDR1 SGHDT, CDR2 YYEEEE. Trimming removed 2 bases at V and 7 bases at J, with 16 bases between. The CDR3 loop spans 15 amino acids.

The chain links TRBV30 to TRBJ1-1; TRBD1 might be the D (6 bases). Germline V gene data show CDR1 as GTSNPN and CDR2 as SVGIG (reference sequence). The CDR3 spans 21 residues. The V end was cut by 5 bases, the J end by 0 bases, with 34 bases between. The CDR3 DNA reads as TGTGCCTGGGTTCCGCTACAGGGCCTTCCGGGCTGGGGATATATGAACACTGAAGCTTTCTTT. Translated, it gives CAWVPLQGLPGWGYMNTEAFF.

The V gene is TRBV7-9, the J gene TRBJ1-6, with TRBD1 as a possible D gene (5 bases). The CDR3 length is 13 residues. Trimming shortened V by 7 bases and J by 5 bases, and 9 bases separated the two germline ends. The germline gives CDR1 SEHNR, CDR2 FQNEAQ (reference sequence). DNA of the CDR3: TGTGCCAGCAAGGCAGGGAATAATTCACCCCTCCACTTT. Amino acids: CASKAGNNSPLHF.

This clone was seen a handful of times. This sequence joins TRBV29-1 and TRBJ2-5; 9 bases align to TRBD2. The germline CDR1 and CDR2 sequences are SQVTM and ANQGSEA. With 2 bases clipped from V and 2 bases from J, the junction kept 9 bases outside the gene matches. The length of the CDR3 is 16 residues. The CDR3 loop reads CSVEKYAAGGQETQYF. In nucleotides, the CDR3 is TGCAGCGTTGAAAAGTATGCAGCGGGGGGACAAGAGACCCAGTACTTC.

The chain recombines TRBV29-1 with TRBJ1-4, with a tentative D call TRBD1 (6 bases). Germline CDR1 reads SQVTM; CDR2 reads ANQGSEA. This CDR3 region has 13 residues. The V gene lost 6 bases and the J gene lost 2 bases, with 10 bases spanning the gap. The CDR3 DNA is TGCAGCGTCTCCGGACAGACTAATGAAAAACTGTTTTTT. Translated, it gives CSVSGQTNEKLFF.

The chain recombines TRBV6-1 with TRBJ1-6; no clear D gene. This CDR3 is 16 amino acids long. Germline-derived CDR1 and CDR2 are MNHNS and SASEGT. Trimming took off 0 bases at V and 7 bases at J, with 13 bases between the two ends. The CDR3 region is CASSEASIRSNSPLHF. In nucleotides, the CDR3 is TGTGCCAGCAGTGAAGCGAGTATTAGGAGCAATTCACCCCTCCACTTT.

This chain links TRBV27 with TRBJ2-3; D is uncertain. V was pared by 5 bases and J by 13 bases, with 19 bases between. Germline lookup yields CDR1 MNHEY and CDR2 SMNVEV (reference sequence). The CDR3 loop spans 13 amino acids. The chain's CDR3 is CASSPRQAGLEYF. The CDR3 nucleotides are TGTGCCAGCAGTCCCCGCCAGGCCGGTCTGGAGTATTTT.

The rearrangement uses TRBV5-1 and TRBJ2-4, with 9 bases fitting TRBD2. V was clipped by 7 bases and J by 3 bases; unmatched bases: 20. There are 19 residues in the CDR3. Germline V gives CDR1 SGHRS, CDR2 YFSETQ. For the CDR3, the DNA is TGCGCCAGCTCCCCGAGCGGACTAGCGAAAGGGGTGGGCAAAAACATTCAGTACTTC. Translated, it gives CASSPSGLAKGVGKNIQYF.

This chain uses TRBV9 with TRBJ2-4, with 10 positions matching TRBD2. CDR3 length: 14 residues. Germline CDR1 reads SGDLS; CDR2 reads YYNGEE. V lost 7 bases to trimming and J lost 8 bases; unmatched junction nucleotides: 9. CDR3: CASGRGLAIDIQYF. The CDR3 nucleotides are TGTGCCAGCGGGAGGGGACTAGCGATAGACATTCAGTACTTC. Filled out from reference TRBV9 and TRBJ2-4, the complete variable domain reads DSGVTQTPKHLITATGQRVTLRCSPRSGDLSVYWYQQSLDQGLQFLIQYYNGEERAKGNILERFSAQQFPDLHSELNLSSLELGDSALYFCASGRGLAIDIQYFGAGTRLSVL.

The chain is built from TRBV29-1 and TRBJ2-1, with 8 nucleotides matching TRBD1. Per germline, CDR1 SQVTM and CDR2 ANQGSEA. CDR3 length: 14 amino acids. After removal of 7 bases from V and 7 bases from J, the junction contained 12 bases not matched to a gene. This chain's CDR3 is CSDDPDREANEQFF. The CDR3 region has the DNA TGCAGCGATGACCCGGACAGGGAGGCTAATGAGCAGTTCTTC.

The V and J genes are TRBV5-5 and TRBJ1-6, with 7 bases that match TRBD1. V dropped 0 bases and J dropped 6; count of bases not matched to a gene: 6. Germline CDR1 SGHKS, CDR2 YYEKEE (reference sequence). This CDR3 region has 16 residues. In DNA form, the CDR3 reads TGTGCCAGCAGCTTGGGATCGGGGACAGTTAATTCACCCCTCCACTTT. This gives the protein CASSLGSGTVNSPLHF.

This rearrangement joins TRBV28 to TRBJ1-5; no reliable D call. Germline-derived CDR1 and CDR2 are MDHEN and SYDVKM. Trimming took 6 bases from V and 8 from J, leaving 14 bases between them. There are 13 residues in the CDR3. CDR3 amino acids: CASSSARREPQHF. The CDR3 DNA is TGTGCCAGCAGCTCTGCCCGGAGGGAGCCCCAGCATTTT.

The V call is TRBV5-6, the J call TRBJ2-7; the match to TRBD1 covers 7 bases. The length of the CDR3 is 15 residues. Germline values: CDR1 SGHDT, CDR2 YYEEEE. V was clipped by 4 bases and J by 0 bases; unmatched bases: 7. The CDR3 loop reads CASSTGTASSYEQYF. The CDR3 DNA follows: TGTGCCAGCAGCACCGGGACAGCGAGCTCCTACGAGCAGTACTTC. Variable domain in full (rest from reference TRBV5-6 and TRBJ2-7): DAGVTQSPTHLIKTRGQQVTLRCSPKSGHDTVSWYQQALGQGPQFIFQYYEEEERQRGNFPDRFSGHQFPNYSSELNVNALLLGDSALYLCASSTGTASSYEQYFGPGTRLTVT.

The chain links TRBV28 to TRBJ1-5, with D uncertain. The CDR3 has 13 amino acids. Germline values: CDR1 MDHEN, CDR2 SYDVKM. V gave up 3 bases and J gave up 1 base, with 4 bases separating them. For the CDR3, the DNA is TGTGCCAGCAGTTTCGGGAGCAATCAGCCCCAGCATTTT. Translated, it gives CASSFGSNQPQHF.

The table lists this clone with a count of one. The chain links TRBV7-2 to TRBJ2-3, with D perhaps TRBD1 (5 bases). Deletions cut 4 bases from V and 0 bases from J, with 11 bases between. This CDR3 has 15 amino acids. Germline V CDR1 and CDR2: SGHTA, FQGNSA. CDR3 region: CASSSQGYSTDTQYF. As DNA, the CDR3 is TGTGCCAGCAGCTCTCAGGGATATAGCACAGATACGCAGTATTTT.

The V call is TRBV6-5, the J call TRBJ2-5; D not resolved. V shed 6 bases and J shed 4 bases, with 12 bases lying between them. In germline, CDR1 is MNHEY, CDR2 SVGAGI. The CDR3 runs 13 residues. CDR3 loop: CASRSPGTETQYF. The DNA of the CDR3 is TGTGCCAGCAGAAGCCCGGGTACAGAGACCCAGTACTTC.

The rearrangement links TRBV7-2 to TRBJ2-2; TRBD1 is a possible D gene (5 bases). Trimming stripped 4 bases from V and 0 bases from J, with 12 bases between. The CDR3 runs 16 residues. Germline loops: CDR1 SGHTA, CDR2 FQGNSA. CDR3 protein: CASSSRVGPNTGELFF. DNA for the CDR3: TGTGCCAGCAGCTCCAGGGTGGGGCCGAACACCGGGGAGCTGTTTTTT.

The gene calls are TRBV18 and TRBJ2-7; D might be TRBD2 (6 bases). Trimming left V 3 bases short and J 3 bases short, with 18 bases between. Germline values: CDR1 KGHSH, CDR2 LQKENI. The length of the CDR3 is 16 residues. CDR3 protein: CASSPPAGLGNYEQYF. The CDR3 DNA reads TGTGCCAGCTCACCGCCGGCGGGGCTGGGGAACTACGAGCAGTACTTC.

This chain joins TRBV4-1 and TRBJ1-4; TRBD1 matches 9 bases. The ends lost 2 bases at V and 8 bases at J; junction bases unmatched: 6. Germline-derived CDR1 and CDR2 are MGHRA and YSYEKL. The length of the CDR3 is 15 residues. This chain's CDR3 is CASSQSQGAREKLFF. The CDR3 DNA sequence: TGCGCCAGCAGCCAATCACAGGGGGCTCGAGAAAAACTGTTTTTT.

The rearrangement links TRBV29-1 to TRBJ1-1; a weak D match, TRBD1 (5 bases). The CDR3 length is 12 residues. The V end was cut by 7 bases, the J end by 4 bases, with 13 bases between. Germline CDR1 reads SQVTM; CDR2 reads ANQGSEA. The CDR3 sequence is CSGAGGATEAFF. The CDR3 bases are TGCAGCGGCGCGGGGGGTGCCACTGAAGCTTTCTTT.

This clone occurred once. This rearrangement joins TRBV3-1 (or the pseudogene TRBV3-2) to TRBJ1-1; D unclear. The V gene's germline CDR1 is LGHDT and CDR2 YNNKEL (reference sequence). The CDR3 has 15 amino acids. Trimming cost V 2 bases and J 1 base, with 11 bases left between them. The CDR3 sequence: CASSQPFTQNTEAFF. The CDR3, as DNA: TGTGCCAGCAGCCAACCCTTCACACAGAACACTGAAGCTTTCTTT.

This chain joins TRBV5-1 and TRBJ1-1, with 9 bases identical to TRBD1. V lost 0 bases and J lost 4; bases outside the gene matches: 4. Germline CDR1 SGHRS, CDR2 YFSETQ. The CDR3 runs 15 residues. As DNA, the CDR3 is TGCGCCAGCAGCTTGGGGGGACAGGGAGGCACTGAAGCTTTCTTT. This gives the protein CASSLGGQGGTEAFF.

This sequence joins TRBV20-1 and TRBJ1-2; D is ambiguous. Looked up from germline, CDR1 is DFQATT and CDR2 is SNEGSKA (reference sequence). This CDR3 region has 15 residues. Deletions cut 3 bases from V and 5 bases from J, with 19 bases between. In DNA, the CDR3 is TGCAGTGCTAGTGGGCAGGAGCAAAGAGGGTATGGCTACACCTTC. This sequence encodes CSASGQEQRGYGYTF.

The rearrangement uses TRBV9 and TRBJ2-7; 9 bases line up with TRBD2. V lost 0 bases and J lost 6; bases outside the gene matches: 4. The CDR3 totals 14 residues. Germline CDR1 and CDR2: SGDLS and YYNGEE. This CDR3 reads CASSVDLAGSEQYF. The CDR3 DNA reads TGTGCCAGCAGCGTAGATCTAGCGGGAAGCGAGCAGTACTTC.